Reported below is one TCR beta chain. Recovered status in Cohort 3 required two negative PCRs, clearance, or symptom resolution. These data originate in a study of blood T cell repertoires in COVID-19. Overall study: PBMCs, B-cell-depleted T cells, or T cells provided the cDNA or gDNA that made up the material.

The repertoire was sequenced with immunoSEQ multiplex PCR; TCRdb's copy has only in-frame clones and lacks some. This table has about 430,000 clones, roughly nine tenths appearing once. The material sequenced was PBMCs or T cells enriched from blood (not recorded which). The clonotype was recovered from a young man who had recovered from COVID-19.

The CDR3 nucleotides read TGTGCCAGCAGCCAAACAGACAGAAGCAATCAGCCCCAGCATTTT. This sequence encodes CASSQTDRSNQPQHF. The rearrangement uses TRBV4-2 and TRBJ1-5; the D gene is possibly TRBD1 (5 bases). The CDR3 contains 15 residues. V shed 2 bases and J shed 1 base, with 9 bases lying between them. Germline CDR1 and CDR2: LGHNA and YNFKEQ.